A selection of T cell receptor beta chains follows, all from one sample in a study of cytomegalovirus exposure and HLA in healthy donors. Data came from immunoSEQ multiplex PCR; TCRdb stores just in-frame clones and leaves some out. The sample has 150,000 to 200,000 clones; 60% to 85% are singletons. Sample: PBMCs. The receptors shown here come from a female donor in good health and CMV-seronegative. CDR3s include the opening cysteine and the closing phenylalanine or tryptophan. Fields, in order: D gene, clone size, J gene, V gene, CDR3 protein, CDR3 DNA. The D gene is left open where the match is weak. Not every row has a clone size; where given, it reads once, few, many or a size class.

>-|-|TRBJ2-3|TRBV10-3
CAISGTGVDTQYF
TGTGCCATCAGTGGAACGGGGGTAGATACGCAGTATTTT
>-|-|TRBJ1-1|TRBV19
CASSPIAAASNTEAFF
TGTGCCAGTAGCCCCATAGCCGCAGCAAGTAACACTGAAGCTTTCTTT
>TRBD2|-|TRBJ2-7|TRBV6-1
CASSVGGSSYEQYF
TGTGCCAGCAGTGTCGGCGGGAGCAGCTACGAGCAGTACTTC
>-|-|TRBJ2-7|TRBV11-2
CASSFQGYEQYF
TGTGCCAGCAGCTTCCAGGGCTACGAGCAGTACTTC
>-|-|TRBJ1-1|TRBV7-9
CASSRRGGENTEAFF
TGTGCCAGCAGCCGCCGGGGGGGGGAGAACACTGAAGCTTTCTTT
>TRBD2|-|TRBJ2-1|TRBV2
CASSGRGRLAESYNEQFF
TGTGCCAGCAGTGGAAGGGGGAGACTAGCGGAATCCTACAATGAGCAGTTCTTC
>TRBD1|-|TRBJ1-3|TRBV4-1
CASSQDRDSIHDSGNTIYF
TGCGCCAGCAGCCAAGATCGGGACAGCATCCATGACTCTGGAAACACCATATATTTT
>TRBD1|-|TRBJ2-7|TRBV27
CASSSPGQGHPYEQYF
TGTGCCAGCAGCTCCCCGGGACAGGGCCACCCCTACGAGCAGTACTTC
>-|once|TRBJ1-3|TRBV2
CASSLTGVAGNTIYF
TGTGCCAGCAGCCTAACGGGGGTTGCTGGAAACACCATATATTTT
>TRBD1|-|TRBJ1-1|TRBV6-6
CASSYGQGAWNTEAFF
TGTGCCAGCAGTTACGGTCAGGGGGCTTGGAACACTGAAGCTTTCTTT
>-|few|TRBJ2-7|TRBV7-2
CASSLAGQNSYEQYF
TGTGCCAGCAGCTTAGCTGGCCAAAACTCCTACGAGCAGTACTTC
>-|-|TRBJ2-4|TRBV21-1
CASSKGRRGDKNIQYF
TGTGCCAGCAGCAAAGGTCGGAGGGGCGACAAAAACATTCAGTACTTC
>-|-|TRBJ2-7|TRBV7-2
CASSVGTYNNEQYF
TGTGCCAGCAGCGTAGGGACATACAACAACGAGCAGTACTTC
>TRBD1|-|TRBJ1-2|TRBV4-3
CASSQEEGARGYTF
TGCGCCAGCAGCCAAGAAGAGGGGGCGCGCGGCTACACCTTC
>-|-|TRBJ2-6|TRBV10-3
CAIRGASGANVLTF
TGTGCCATCAGGGGGGCCTCTGGGGCCAACGTCCTGACTTTC
>TRBD1|few|TRBJ2-2|TRBV9
CASSVSGQGPGELFF
TGTGCCAGCAGCGTATCGGGACAGGGGCCCGGGGAGCTGTTTTTT
>-|once|TRBJ2-3|TRBV7-9
CASSPVGALLSTDTQYF
TGTGCCAGCAGCCCTGTTGGAGCCCTACTCTCCACAGATACGCAGTATTTT
>TRBD2|-|TRBJ2-3|TRBV29-1
CSVAGLAERGDTDTQYF
TGCAGCGTTGCAGGACTAGCGGAGAGGGGGGACACAGATACGCAGTATTTT
>TRBD1|-|TRBJ1-2|TRBV5-4
CASSLEGTEPNYGYTF
TGTGCCAGCAGCTTGGAAGGGACAGAGCCTAACTATGGCTACACCTTC
>-|-|TRBJ1-5|TRBV7-9
CASSPSSISNQPQHF
TGTGCCAGCAGCCCCTCAAGCATTAGCAATCAGCCCCAGCATTTT
>-|-|TRBJ2-2|TRBV11-3
CASSLAGHMISTGELFF
TGTGCCAGCAGCTTAGCGGGACACATGATTTCAACCGGGGAGCTGTTTTTT
>TRBD2|-|TRBJ2-3|TRBV5-1
CASSLAGGLTDTQYF
TGCGCCAGCAGTTTGGCGGGGGGCCTCACAGATACGCAGTATTTT
>TRBD2|-|TRBJ2-4|TRBV7-9
CASSLGTSSQYF
TGTGCCAGCAGCCTTGGGACTAGTTCTCAGTACTTC
>-|few|TRBJ2-4|TRBV19
CASQGLPKGSQYF
TGTGCCAGTCAGGGACTCCCGAAGGGCAGTCAGTACTTC
>-|-|TRBJ1-5|TRBV5-3
CARSLLAPGGSSNQPQHF
TGTGCCAGAAGCTTGTTAGCACCGGGGGGTAGTAGCAATCAGCCCCAGCATTTT
>-|-|TRBJ1-1|TRBV29-1
CSVVRNTEAFF
TGCAGCGTTGTTAGGAACACTGAAGCTTTCTTT
>-|-|TRBJ2-5|TRBV6-6
CASSGSSSKETQYF
TGTGCCAGCAGCGGGTCCAGTTCGAAGGAGACCCAGTACTTC
>TRBD2|-|TRBJ2-1|TRBV5-4
CASSSTSGPYNEQFF
TGTGCCAGCAGCTCCACTAGCGGGCCTTACAATGAGCAGTTCTTC
>-|-|TRBJ2-6|TRBV6-5
CASSYRTAGANGLTF
TGTGCCAGCAGTTACAGGACAGCCGGGGCCAACGGCCTGACTTTC
>TRBD2|-|TRBJ2-5|TRBV6-5
CASGPREGGGETQYF
TGTGCCAGCGGGCCCCGGGAGGGAGGGGGAGAGACCCAGTACTTC
>TRBD1|-|TRBJ2-7|TRBV7-9
CASSRVTGGNDEQYF
TGTGCCAGCAGCCGCGTTACAGGGGGTAACGACGAGCAGTACTTC
>-|-|TRBJ2-4|TRBV28
CASSLWATAKNSQYF
TGTGCCAGCAGTTTATGGGCCACAGCCAAAAACAGTCAGTACTTC
>TRBD2|-|TRBJ2-7|TRBV28
CASREDISGRAYEQYF
TGTGCCAGCAGGGAGGATATTAGCGGGAGGGCCTACGAGCAGTACTTC
>-|-|TRBJ1-1|TRBV28
CASSVRSGLTTEAFF
TGTGCCAGCAGTGTGAGGTCGGGACTTACTACTGAAGCTTTCTTT
>-|-|TRBJ2-7|TRBV5-5
CASSLATATPYEQYF
TGTGCCAGCAGCTTGGCCACCGCAACTCCCTACGAGCAGTACTTC
>TRBD1|once|TRBJ2-7|TRBV19
CASSLTGDSLLSEQYF
TGTGCCAGTAGTCTCACCGGGGACAGCCTTCTCTCCGAGCAGTACTTC
>TRBD1|-|TRBJ1-2|TRBV19
CASTATGVVGEHGYTF
TGTGCCAGTACCGCGACAGGGGTAGTAGGCGAGCACGGCTACACCTTC
>TRBD1|-|TRBJ2-2|TRBV5-4
CASSLLDRGRTGELFF
TGTGCCAGCAGCTTGCTGGACAGGGGGCGGACCGGGGAGCTGTTTTTT